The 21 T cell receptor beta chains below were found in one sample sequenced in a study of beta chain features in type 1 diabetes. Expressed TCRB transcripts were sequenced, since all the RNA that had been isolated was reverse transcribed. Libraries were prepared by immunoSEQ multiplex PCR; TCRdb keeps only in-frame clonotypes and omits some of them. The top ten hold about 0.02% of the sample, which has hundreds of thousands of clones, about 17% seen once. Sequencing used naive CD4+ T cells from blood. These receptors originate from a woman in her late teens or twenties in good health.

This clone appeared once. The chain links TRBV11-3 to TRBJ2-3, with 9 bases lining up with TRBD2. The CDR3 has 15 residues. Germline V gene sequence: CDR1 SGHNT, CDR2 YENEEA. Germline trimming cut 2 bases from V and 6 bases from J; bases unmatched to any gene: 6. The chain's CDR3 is CASSLSFAGGDTQYF. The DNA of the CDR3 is TGTGCCAGCAGCTTATCATTTGCGGGAGGGGATACGCAGTATTTT.

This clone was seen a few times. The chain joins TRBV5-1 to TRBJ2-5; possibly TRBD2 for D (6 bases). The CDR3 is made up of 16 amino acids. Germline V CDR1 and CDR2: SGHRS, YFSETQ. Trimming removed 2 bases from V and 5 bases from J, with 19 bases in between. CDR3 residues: CASSLGGLLVSETQYF. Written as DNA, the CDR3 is TGCGCCAGCAGCTTAGGAGGGCTACTGGTTTCGGAGACCCAGTACTTC.

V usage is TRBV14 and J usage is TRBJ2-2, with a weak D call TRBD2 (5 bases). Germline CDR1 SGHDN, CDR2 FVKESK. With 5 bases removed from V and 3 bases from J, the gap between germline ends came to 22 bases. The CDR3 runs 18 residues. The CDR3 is CASSYKRPFPSYTGELFF. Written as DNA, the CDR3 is TGTGCCAGCAGCTACAAGCGGCCTTTTCCGTCATACACCGGGGAGCTGTTTTTT.

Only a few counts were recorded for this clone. CDR3 DNA: TGCGCCAGCAGCAAGACCCGGACTAGTAATGAGCAGTTCTTC. Protein product: CASSKTRTSNEQFF. The rearrangement joins TRBV4-3 to TRBJ2-1; 7 bases line up with TRBD2. From germline, CDR1 is LGHNA and CDR2 YSLEER. This CDR3 has 14 amino acids. J was trimmed by 7 bases and V by 5 bases; bases with no gene match: 8.

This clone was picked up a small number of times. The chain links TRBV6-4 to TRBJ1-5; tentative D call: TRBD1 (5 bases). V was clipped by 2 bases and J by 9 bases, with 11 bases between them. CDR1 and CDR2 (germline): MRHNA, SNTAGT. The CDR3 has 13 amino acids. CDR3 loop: CASSDQARGPQHF. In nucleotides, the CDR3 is TGTGCCAGCAGTGACCAGGCTAGGGGGCCCCAGCATTTT.

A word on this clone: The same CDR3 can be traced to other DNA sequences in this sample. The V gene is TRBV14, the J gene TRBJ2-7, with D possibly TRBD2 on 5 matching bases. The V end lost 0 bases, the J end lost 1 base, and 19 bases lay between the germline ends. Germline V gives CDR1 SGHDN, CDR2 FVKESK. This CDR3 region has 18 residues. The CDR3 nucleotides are TGTGCCAGCAGCCAAGATCTATCGGCCCGAGGGCAGTCCTACGAGCAGTACTTC. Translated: CASSQDLSARGQSYEQYF.

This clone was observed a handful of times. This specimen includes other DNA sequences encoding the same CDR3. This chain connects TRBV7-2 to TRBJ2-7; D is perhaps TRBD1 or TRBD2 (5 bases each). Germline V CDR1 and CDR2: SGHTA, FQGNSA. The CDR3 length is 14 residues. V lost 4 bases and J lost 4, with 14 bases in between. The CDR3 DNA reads TGTGCCAGCAGCTCCACGGGGACGAGTTACGAGCAGTACTTC. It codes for CASSSTGTSYEQYF.

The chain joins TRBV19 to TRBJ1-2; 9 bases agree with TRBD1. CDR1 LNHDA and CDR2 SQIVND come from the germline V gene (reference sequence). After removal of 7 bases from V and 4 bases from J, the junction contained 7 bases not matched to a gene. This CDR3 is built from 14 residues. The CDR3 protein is CASTRQGGGYGYTF. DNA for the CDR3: TGTGCCAGTACCCGACAGGGGGGCGGCTATGGCTACACCTTC.

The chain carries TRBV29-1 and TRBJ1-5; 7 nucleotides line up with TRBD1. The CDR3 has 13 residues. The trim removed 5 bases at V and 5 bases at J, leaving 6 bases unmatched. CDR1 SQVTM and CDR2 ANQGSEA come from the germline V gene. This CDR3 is CSVRVGGHQPQHF. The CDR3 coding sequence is TGCAGCGTTAGAGTAGGGGGCCATCAGCCCCAGCATTTT.

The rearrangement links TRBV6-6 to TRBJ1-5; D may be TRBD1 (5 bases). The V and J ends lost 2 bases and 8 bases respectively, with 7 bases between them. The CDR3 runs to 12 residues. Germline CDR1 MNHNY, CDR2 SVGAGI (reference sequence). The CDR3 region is CASSYQQEPQHF. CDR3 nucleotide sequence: TGTGCCAGCAGTTACCAACAGGAGCCCCAGCATTTT.

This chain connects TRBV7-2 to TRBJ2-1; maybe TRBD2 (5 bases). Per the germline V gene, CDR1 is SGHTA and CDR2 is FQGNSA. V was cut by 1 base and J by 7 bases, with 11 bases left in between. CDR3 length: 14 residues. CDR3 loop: CASSLVGLSNEQFF. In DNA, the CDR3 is TGTGCCAGCAGCTTAGTTGGACTCTCAAATGAGCAGTTCTTC.

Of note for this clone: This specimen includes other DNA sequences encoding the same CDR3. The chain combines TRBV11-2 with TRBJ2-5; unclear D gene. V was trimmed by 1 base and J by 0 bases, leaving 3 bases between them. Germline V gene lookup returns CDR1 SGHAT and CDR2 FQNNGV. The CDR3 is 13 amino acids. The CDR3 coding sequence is TGTGCCAGCAGCTTAGGGGACCAAGAGACCCAGTACTTC. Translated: CASSLGDQETQYF. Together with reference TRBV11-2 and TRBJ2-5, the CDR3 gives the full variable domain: EAGVAQSPRYKIIEKRQSVAFWCNPISGHATLYWYQQILGQGPKLLIQFQNNGVVDDSQLPKDRFSAERLKGVDSTLKIQPAKLEDSAVYLCASSLGDQETQYFGPGTRLLVL.

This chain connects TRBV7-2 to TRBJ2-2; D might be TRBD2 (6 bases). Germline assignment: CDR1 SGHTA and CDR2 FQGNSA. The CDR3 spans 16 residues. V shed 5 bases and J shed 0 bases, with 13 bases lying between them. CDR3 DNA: TGTGCCAGCAGCCCTCATTCGGGGGCGAACACCGGGGAGCTGTTTTTT. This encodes CASSPHSGANTGELFF.

The CDR3 DNA reads as TGTGCCACCAGCAGAGAAACCAGGGGGTTTGGTGAAAAACTGTTTTTT. Translation gives CATSRETRGFGEKLFF. The chain recombines TRBV15 with TRBJ1-4, with TRBD1 identical over 7 bases. The CDR3 has 16 residues. The trim removed 0 bases at V and 7 bases at J, leaving 8 bases unmatched. The germline gives CDR1 LNHNV, CDR2 YYDKDF (reference sequence).

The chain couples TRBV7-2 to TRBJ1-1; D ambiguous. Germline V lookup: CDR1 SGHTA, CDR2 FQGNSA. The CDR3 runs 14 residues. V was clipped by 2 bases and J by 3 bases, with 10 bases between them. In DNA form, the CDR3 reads TGTGCCAGCAGCTTATACGGGGATTACACTGAAGCTTTCTTT. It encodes CASSLYGDYTEAFF.

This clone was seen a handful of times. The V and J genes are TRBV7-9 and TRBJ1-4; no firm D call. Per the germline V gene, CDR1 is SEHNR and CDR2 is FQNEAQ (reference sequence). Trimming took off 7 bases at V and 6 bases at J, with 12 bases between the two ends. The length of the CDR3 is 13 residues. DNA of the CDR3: TGTGCCAGCAACATCGGGGAGGATGAAAAACTGTTTTTT. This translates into CASNIGEDEKLFF.

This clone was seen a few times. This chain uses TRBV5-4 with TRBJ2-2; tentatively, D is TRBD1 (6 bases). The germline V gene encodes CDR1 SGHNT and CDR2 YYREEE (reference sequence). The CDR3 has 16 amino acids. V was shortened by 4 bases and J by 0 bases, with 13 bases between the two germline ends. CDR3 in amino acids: CASSQRTVANTGELFF. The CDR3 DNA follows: TGTGCCAGCAGCCAGCGGACAGTCGCGAACACCGGGGAGCTGTTTTTT.

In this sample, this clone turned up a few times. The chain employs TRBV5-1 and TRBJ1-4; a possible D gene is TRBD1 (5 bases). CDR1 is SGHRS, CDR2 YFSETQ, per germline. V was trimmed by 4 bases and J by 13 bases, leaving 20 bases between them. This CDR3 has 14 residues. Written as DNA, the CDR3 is TGCGCCAGCAGCCCGGACACCCTAGGGAGAGTACTGTTTTTT. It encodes CASSPDTLGRVLFF.

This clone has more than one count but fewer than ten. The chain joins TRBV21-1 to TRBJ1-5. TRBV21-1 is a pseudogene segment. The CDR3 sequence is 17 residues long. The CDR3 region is CASSKARRRTGNQPQHF. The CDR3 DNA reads TGTGCCAGCAGCAAAGCGCGCCGGCGGACTGGCAATCAGCCCCAGCATTTT.

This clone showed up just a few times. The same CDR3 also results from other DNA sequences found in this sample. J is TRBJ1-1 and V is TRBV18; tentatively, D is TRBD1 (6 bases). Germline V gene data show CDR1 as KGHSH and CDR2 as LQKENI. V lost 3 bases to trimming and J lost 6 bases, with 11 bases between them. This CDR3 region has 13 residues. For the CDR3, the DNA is TGTGCCAGCTCACCGAACAGGGATTCTGAAGCTTTCTTT. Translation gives CASSPNRDSEAFF.

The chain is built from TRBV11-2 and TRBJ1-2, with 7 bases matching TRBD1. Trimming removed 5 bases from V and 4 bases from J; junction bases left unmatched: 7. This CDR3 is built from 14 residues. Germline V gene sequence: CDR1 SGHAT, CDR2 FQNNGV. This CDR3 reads CASSARQGGYGYTF. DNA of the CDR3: TGTGCCAGCAGCGCCCGACAGGGAGGCTATGGCTACACCTTC.